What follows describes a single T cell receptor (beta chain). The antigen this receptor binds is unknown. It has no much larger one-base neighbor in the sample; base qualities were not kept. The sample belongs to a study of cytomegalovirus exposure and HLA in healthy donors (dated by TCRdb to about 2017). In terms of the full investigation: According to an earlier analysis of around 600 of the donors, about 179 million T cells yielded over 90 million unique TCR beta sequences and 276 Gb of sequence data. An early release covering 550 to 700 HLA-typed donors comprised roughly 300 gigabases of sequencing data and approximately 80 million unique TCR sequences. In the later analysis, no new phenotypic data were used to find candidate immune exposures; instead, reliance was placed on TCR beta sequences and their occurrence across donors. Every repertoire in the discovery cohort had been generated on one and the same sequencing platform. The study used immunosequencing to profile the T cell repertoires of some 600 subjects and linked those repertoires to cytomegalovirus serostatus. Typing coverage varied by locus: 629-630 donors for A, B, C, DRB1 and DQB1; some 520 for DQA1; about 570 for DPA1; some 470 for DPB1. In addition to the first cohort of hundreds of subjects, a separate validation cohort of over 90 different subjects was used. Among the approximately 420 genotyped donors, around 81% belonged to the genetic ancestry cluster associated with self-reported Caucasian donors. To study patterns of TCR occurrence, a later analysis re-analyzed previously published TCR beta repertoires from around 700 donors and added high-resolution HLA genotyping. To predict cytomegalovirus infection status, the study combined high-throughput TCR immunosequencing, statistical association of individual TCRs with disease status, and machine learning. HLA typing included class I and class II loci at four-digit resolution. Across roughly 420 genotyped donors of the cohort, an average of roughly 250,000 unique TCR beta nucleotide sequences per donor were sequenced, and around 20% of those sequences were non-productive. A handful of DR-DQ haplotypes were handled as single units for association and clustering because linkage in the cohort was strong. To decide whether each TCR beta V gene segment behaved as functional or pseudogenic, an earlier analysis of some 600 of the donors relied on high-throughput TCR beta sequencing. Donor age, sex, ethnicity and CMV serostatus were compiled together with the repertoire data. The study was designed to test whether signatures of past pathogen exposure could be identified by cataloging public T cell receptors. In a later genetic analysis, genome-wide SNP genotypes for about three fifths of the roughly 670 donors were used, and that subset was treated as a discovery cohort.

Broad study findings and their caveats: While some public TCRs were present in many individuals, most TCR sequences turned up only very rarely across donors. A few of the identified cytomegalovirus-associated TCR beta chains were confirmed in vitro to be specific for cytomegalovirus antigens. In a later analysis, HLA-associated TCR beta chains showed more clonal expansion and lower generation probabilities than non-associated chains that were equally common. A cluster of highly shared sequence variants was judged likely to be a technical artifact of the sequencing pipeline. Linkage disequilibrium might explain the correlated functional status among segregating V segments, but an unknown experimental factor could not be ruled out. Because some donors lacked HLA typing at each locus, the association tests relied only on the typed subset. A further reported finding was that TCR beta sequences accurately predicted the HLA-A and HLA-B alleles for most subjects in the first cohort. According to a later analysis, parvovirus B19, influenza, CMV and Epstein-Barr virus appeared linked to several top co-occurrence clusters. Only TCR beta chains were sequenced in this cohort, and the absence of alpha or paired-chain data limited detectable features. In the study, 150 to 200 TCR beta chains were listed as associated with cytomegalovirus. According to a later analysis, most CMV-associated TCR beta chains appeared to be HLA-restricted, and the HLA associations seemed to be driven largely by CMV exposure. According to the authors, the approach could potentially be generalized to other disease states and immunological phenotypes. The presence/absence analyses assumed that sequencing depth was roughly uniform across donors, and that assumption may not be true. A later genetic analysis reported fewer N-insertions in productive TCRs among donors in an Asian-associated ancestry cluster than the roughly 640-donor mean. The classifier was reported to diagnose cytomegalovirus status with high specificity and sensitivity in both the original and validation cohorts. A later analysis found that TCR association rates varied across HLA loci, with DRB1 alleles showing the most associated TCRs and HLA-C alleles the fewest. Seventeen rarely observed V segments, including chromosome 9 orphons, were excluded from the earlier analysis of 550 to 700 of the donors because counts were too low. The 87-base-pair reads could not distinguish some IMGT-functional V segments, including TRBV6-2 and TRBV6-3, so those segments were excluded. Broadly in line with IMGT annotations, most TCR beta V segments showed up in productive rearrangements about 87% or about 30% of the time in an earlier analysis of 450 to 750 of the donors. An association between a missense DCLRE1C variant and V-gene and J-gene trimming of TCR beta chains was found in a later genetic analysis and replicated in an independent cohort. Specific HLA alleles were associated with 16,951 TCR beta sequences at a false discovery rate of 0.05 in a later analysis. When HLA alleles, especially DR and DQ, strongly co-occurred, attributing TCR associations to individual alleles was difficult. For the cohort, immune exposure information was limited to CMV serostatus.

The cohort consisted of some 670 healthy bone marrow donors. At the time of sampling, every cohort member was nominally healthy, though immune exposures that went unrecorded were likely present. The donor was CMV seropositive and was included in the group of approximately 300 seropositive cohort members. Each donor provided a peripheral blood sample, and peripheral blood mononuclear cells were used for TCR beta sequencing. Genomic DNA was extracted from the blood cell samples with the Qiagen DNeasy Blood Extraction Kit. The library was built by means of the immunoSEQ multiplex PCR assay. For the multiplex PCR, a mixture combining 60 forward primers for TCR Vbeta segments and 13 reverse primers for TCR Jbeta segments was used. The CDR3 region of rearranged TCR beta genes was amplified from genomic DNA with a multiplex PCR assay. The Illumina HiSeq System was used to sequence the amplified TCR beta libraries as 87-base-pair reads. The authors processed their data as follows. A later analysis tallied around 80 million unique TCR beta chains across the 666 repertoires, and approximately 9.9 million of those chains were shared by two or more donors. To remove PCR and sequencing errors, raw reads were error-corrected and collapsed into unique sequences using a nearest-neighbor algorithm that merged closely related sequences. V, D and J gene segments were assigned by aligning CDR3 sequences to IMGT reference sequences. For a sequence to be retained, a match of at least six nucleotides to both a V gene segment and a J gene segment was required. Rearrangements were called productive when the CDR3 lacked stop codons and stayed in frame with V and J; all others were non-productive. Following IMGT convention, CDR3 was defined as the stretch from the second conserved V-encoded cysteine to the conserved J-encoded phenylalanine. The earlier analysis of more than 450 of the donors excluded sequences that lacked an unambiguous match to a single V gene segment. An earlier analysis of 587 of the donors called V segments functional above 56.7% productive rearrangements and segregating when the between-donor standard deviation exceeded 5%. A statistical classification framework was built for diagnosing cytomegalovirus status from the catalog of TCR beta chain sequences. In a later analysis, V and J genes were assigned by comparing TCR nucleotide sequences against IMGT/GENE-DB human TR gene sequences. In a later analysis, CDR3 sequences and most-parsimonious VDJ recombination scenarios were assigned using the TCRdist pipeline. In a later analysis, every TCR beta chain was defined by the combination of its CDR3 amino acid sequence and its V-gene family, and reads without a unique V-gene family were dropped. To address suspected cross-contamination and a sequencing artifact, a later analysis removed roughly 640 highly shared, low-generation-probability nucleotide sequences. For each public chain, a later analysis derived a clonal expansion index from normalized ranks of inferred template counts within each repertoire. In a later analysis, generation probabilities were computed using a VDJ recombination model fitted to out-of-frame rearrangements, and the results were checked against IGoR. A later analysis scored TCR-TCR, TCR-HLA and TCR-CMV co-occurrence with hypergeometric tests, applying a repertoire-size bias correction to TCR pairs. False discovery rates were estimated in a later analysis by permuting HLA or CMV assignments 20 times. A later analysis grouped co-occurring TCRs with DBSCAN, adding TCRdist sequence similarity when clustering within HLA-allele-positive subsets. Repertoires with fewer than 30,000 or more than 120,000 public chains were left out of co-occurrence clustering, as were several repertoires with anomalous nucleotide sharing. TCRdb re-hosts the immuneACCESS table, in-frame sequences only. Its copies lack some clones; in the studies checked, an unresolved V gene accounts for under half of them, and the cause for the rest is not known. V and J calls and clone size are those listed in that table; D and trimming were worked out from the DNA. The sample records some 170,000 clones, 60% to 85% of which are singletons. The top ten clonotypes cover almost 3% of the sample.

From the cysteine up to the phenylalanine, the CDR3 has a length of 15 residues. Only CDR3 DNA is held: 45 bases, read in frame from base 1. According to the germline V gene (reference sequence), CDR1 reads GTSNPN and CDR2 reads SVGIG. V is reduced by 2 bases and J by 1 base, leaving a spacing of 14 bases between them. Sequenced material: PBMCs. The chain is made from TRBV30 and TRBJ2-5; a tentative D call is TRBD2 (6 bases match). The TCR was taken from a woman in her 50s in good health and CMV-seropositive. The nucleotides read TGTGCCTGGAGTCCAGGTTTCGGGAGCCAAGAGACCCAGTACTTC. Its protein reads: CAWSPGFGSQETQYF.